This T cell receptor beta chain was sequenced for a study of early T cells in non-severe SARS-CoV-2 infection. Study information: It was bulk RNA from unsorted whole blood that was sequenced, and the chains were unpaired.

This CDR3 region has 12 residues. Germline V lookup: CDR1 SGHRS, CDR2 YFSETQ. V lost 3 bases to trimming and J lost 4 bases, with 8 bases between them. In its sample, this clonotype was seen a few times. Antigen specificity is unknown. One entry per CDR3 protein results from TCRdb running MiXCR on the 5' RACE reads. The sample lists some 82,000 distinct CDR3 sequences; approximately 6% were seen once. Study results and limitations: There was a bias toward anti-spike CD8 responses in VDJdb matching, which missed private and CD4 specificities.

V and J are TRBV5-1 and TRBJ2-7; D is unresolved. Material: whole blood. This TCR derives from an adult who was a healthcare worker with PCR-confirmed SARS-CoV-2 infection or an uninfected control (not recorded which). The CDR3 region has the DNA TGCGCCAGCAGCTCCCACACTTACGAGCAGTACTTC. Its protein is CASSSHTYEQYF.